A single sample is the source of the 29 T cell receptor beta chains below, sequenced in a study of identical twins' blood T cells. TCRdb re-analysed the 5' RACE reads in MiXCR, keeping a single row per CDR3 protein. Among about 370,000 distinct CDR3 sequences listed, roughly 30% were seen once. Sequencing was carried out using PBMCs. These receptors originate from a woman aged 18 to 55 in good health.

As regards this clonotype: A much larger clone differs by one base, so this may be a read error. The V call is TRBV19, the J call TRBJ2-3, with 11 bases lining up with TRBD2. The CDR3 sequence is 16 residues long. CDR1 and CDR2 (germline): LNHDA, SQIVND (reference sequence). Here the CDR3 reads CASSKGLADTTYTQYF. The CDR3 nucleotides read TGTGCCAGTAGTAAGGGACTAGCGGACACCACATATACGCAGTATTTT.

This clonotype was seen a handful of times. This rearrangement joins TRBV12-3 or TRBV12-4 to TRBJ2-1; possible D gene TRBD2, 5 bases. The CDR3 loop spans 15 amino acids. Trimming removed 2 bases from V and 3 bases from J, with 11 bases in between. This chain's CDR3 is CASSLFAGSYNEQFF. The CDR3 nucleotides are TGTGCCAGCAGTTTATTCGCGGGTAGCTACAATGAGCAGTTCTTC.

This clonotype was seen repeatedly, ten times or more. The chain couples TRBV6-6 to TRBJ1-3, with no clear D. Trimming stripped 2 bases from V and 3 bases from J, with 2 bases between. The CDR3 is 12 amino acids. Germline assignment: CDR1 MNHNY and CDR2 SVGAGI (reference sequence). In DNA, the CDR3 is TGTGCCAGCAGTTACGGTGGAAACACCATATATTTT. Its translation is CASSYGGNTIYF.

The CDR3 coding sequence is TGCGCCAGCAGCTTCGGAGGGGAGGATGAAAAACTGTTTTTT. It specifies CASSFGGEDEKLFF. The rearrangement uses TRBV5-1 and TRBJ1-4; D possibly corresponds to TRBD1 (5 bases). Germline V gene lookup returns CDR1 SGHRS and CDR2 YFSETQ. Trimming took 2 bases from V and 6 from J, leaving 11 bases between them. The CDR3 is 14 residues long.

The V call is TRBV20-1, the J call TRBJ1-6; perhaps TRBD1 as D (5 bases). V was pared by 3 bases and J by 8 bases, with 14 bases between. Germline assignment: CDR1 DFQATT and CDR2 SNEGSKA (reference sequence). The CDR3 runs 14 residues. CDR3 in DNA: TGCAGTGCTAGCCCGGGACTGCAAGATTCACCCCTCCACTTT. It translates to CSASPGLQDSPLHF.

As regards this clonotype: The CDR3 ends on some other residue instead of the conserved phenylalanine or tryptophan, so this is likely a read error. This chain connects TRBV27 to TRBJ2-1; D might be TRBD2 (6 bases). Between the trimmed V and J ends, which lost 5 bases and 6 bases, there was a span of 11 bases. CDR1 is MNHEY and CDR2 is SMNVEV in the germline V gene (reference sequence). The CDR3 length is 13 residues. CDR3 protein: CASSPTSTNEQFS. In nucleotides, the CDR3 is TGTGCCAGCAGTCCGACTAGTACCAATGAGCAGTTCTCC.

As concerns this clonotype: A much larger clone lies one base from this, so it may be a read error. The chain is built from TRBV29-1 and TRBJ1-1, with 7 bases lining up with TRBD1. Germline V CDR1 and CDR2: SQVTM, ANQGSEA. The CDR3 extends over 15 amino acids. CDR3 nucleotide sequence: TGCAGCGTTGCGTTGAGAACAGGGGTGAACACTGAAGCTTCCTTT. Encoded protein: CSVALRTGVNTEASF. Full variable domain (outside the CDR3, taken from reference TRBV29-1 and TRBJ1-1): SAVISQKPSRDICQRGTSLTIQCQVDSQVTMMFWYRQQPGQSLTLIATANQGSEATYESGFVIDKFPISRPNLTFSTLTVSNMSPEDSSIYLCSVALRTGVNTEASFGQGTRLTVV.

This clonotype turned up a few times. The CDR3: CASSLDLAEYNEQFF. The DNA of the CDR3 is TGCGCCAGCAGCTTGGACCTAGCGGAGTACAATGAGCAGTTCTTC. The chain recombines TRBV5-1 with TRBJ2-1; 7 positions match TRBD2. CDR1 and CDR2 from the germline V gene are SGHRS and YFSETQ. The J segment lost 4 bases and the V segment lost 0 bases, leaving 4 bases of the junction unmatched. The CDR3 covers 15 residues.

There are a few counts of this clonotype. CDR3 nucleotides: TGTGCCAGTAGTTACAACAGGGACGAGCAGTACTTC. It is translated as CASSYNRDEQYF. The chain is built from TRBV19 and TRBJ2-7; D possibly corresponds to TRBD1 (6 bases). Germline loops: CDR1 LNHDA, CDR2 SQIVND (reference sequence). The CDR3 is 12 residues long. The germline V and J ends were trimmed by 5 bases and 5 bases, with 10 bases remaining between them.

This clonotype turned up a few times. This chain links TRBV20-1 with TRBJ1-3; D is ambiguous. The CDR3 sequence is 14 residues long. Trimming cost V 0 bases and J 0 bases, with 6 bases left between them. Germline lookup yields CDR1 DFQATT and CDR2 SNEGSKA (reference sequence). The CDR3 reads CSARDQASGNTIYF. CDR3 bases: TGCAGTGCTAGAGATCAAGCCTCTGGAAACACCATATATTTT.

This clonotype has ten or more counts. V usage is TRBV5-1 and J usage is TRBJ2-3; no definite D call. The ends were cut back, 0 bases at V and 0 bases at J, with 8 bases in the middle. Germline CDR1 is SGHRS and CDR2 is YFSETQ. The CDR3 loop spans 15 amino acids. Here the CDR3 reads CASSLGYSSTDTQYF. The CDR3 nucleotides read TGCGCCAGCAGCTTGGGGTACTCTAGCACAGATACGCAGTATTTT.

The rearrangement uses TRBV10-3 and TRBJ2-5; the D is unclear. The germline V gene encodes CDR1 ENHRY and CDR2 SYGVKD. The CDR3 has 12 amino acids. Deletions cut 0 bases from V and 6 bases from J, with 5 bases between. The CDR3 DNA is TGTGCCATCAGTGAGTCGCGGAAGACCCAGTACTTC. This gives the protein CAISESRKTQYF.

This clonotype was detected once. One end of the junction varies from germline; a read error may be responsible. The chain combines TRBV9 with TRBJ1-4, with D unresolved. Germline V gene lookup returns CDR1 SGDLS and CDR2 YYNGEE. There are 12 residues in the CDR3. The CDR3 reads CASTRENEKPFF. In nucleotides, the CDR3 is TGTGCCAGCACACGGGAGAATGAAAAACCGTTTTTT.

The chain has TRBV6-6 and TRBJ2-3; 10 bases line up with TRBD2. V lost 7 bases, J lost 8 bases, and 12 bases stayed unmatched. The V gene's germline CDR1 is MNHNY and CDR2 SVGAGI (reference sequence). The CDR3 covers 15 residues. CDR3 bases: TGTGCCAGCATCCCGGGACTAGCGAGGGGGGGTACGCAGTATTTT. It is translated as CASIPGLARGGTQYF.

This clonotype was counted at least ten times. The rearrangement joins TRBV10-3 to TRBJ1-1; maybe TRBD1 (5 bases). Trimming cost V 4 bases and J 1 base, with 7 bases left between them. Germline CDR1 ENHRY, CDR2 SYGVKD. This CDR3 has 13 residues. The CDR3 DNA follows: TGTGCCATCAGTGCTCAGGGGAACACTGAAGCTTTCTTT. Translated: CAISAQGNTEAFF.

The chain recombines TRBV5-1 with TRBJ2-5; D not certain. The CDR3 spans 12 residues. Germline CDR1 SGHRS, CDR2 YFSETQ. Trimming removed 4 bases from V and 5 bases from J, with 9 bases in between. CDR3 nucleotides: TGCGCCAGCAGCGACCTTGTTGAGACCCAGTACTTC. The encoded protein is CASSDLVETQYF.

The chain joins TRBV4-1 to TRBJ2-3, with D possibly being TRBD2 (6 bases). Trimming pared 2 bases from V and 2 bases from J, leaving 11 bases between. This CDR3 contains 15 residues. CDR1 and CDR2 (germline): MGHRA, YSYEKL. Here the CDR3 DNA reads TGCGCCAGCAGCCAAAGTGGGGGGACCACAGATACGCAGTATTTT. Amino acids: CASSQSGGTTDTQYF.

This chain's CDR3 is CASSPRTVLYEQYF. The CDR3 DNA reads as TGTGCCAGCTCACCACGAACCGTACTTTACGAGCAGTACTTC. The rearrangement uses TRBV18 and TRBJ2-7; D remains ambiguous. From germline, CDR1 is KGHSH and CDR2 LQKENI. This CDR3 contains 14 residues. Deletions cut 1 base from V and 4 bases from J, with 11 bases between.

The gene calls are TRBV5-1 and TRBJ1-2; tentatively, D is TRBD1 (6 bases). This CDR3 has 15 residues. The V and J ends lost 0 bases and 6 bases respectively, with 15 bases between them. Looked up from germline, CDR1 is SGHRS and CDR2 is YFSETQ. The CDR3 coding sequence is TGCGCCAGCAGCTTGGAATACAGGGAAATCCATGGCTACACCTTC. It encodes CASSLEYREIHGYTF.

Only one count was recorded for this clonotype. The V and J genes are TRBV20-1 and TRBJ2-3; 9 bases line up with TRBD1. Germline V CDR1 and CDR2: DFQATT, SNEGSKA (reference sequence). The CDR3 runs to 13 residues. The J segment lost 2 bases and the V segment lost 5 bases, leaving 2 bases of the junction unmatched. The CDR3 is CSAWDRATDTQYF. The CDR3 DNA follows: TGCAGTGCTTGGGACAGGGCCACAGATACGCAGTATTTT.

The V call is TRBV18, the J call TRBJ1-1; the D is unclear. CDR3 length equals 14 residues. Germline loops: CDR1 KGHSH, CDR2 LQKENI. The V gene lost 7 bases and the J gene lost 4 bases, with 16 bases spanning the gap. The CDR3 sequence: CASFYSWAGTEAFF. CDR3 in DNA: TGTGCCAGCTTCTACTCTTGGGCAGGCACTGAAGCTTTCTTT.

This clonotype has just a few counts. The chain has TRBV18 and TRBJ1-1; D is ambiguous. Germline V gives CDR1 KGHSH, CDR2 LQKENI. Trimming removed 2 bases at V and 3 bases at J, with 10 bases between. The CDR3 runs to 14 residues. This CDR3 is CASSPSNTHTEAFF. The CDR3 nucleotides are TGTGCCAGCTCACCATCAAACACCCACACTGAAGCTTTCTTT.

The rearrangement joins TRBV2 to TRBJ1-2, with a weak D call TRBD1 (5 bases). Between the trimmed V and J ends, which lost 3 bases and 5 bases, there was a span of 10 bases. Germline-derived CDR1 and CDR2 are SNHLY and FYNNEI. There are 13 residues in the CDR3. The CDR3 nucleotides read TGTGCCAGCAGTGACCGGGGGAGGTATGGCTACACCTTC. Its protein product is CASSDRGRYGYTF.

The table lists this clonotype with a few counts. V and J are TRBV20-1 and TRBJ1-4; 10 nucleotides line up with TRBD1. V was pared by 3 bases and J by 8 bases, with 9 bases of the junction left unmatched. The CDR3 runs 15 residues. Germline V gene data show CDR1 as DFQATT and CDR2 as SNEGSKA (reference sequence). In DNA, the CDR3 is TGCAGTGCTAGCCCCTTGACAGGGGGCGAGGAAAAACTGTTTTTT. Translating it yields CSASPLTGGEEKLFF.

This clonotype turned up a few times. The chain is built from TRBV5-1 and TRBJ2-2; no clear D gene. The CDR3 is 15 residues long. The V end was cut by 7 bases, the J end by 1 base, with 14 bases between. Germline V lookup: CDR1 SGHRS, CDR2 YFSETQ. The CDR3 DNA follows: TGCGCCAGCCTTGAAGGAGCCTGGAACACCGGGGAGCTGTTTTTT. This gives the protein CASLEGAWNTGELFF.

V gene TRBV29-1 combines with J gene TRBJ2-6; no firm D call. The V gene lost 2 bases and the J gene lost 2 bases, with 4 bases spanning the gap. CDR1 is SQVTM and CDR2 is ANQGSEA in the germline V gene. This CDR3 is built from 13 residues. The CDR3 region is CSVELAGANVLTF. The CDR3 bases are TGCAGCGTTGAACTAGCTGGGGCCAACGTCCTGACTTTC.

The chain has TRBV12-3 or TRBV12-4 and TRBJ2-5; the match to TRBD2 covers 7 bases. V lost 1 base, J lost 2 bases, and 7 bases stayed unmatched. CDR3 length: 16 residues. CDR3 nucleotide sequence: TGTGCCAGCAGTTTAGTGGGCGGGAGAGGGCAAGAGACCCAGTACTTC. Translation: CASSLVGGRGQETQYF.

The rearrangement uses TRBV6-2 or TRBV6-3 and TRBJ1-1, with D perhaps matching TRBD1 (5 bases). CDR1 is MNHEY, CDR2 SVGEGT, per germline. This CDR3 contains 13 residues. Trimming left V 7 bases short and J 3 bases short, with 12 bases between. For the CDR3, the DNA is TGTGCCAGCATAGGAGGGGCGGACACTGAAGCTTTCTTT. This sequence encodes CASIGGADTEAFF.

This rearrangement joins TRBV5-1 to TRBJ2-4; 7 bases map to TRBD2. Germline trimming cut 0 bases from V and 7 bases from J; bases unmatched to any gene: 4. The CDR3 is 14 residues long. In germline, CDR1 is SGHRS, CDR2 YFSETQ. In nucleotides, the CDR3 is TGCGCCAGCAGCTTGGTGGCGGGGGAGAACATTCAGTACTTC. As protein: CASSLVAGENIQYF.